A single sample gave rise to the 13 T cell receptor beta chains below, sequenced in a study of T cell changes during pregnancy in multiple sclerosis. The method was immunoSEQ multiplex PCR; TCRdb's version includes in-frame clones alone and lacks a portion of them. The table records approximately 84,000 clones, around 94% of them present only once. Sequences were derived from peripheral blood, sampled in the second trimester of pregnancy. The source is a female donor in good health, enrolled as a control in a pregnancy study.

This sequence joins TRBV30 and TRBJ1-1; TRBD1 matches 8 bases. CDR3 length: 12 amino acids. The germline V gene has CDR1 GTSNPN and CDR2 SVGIG (reference sequence). V was clipped by 3 bases and J by 4 bases; unmatched bases: 1. For the CDR3, the DNA is TGTGCCTGGAGGACAGGGGTCACTGAAGCTTTCTTT. Translated: CAWRTGVTEAFF.

V and J are TRBV13 and TRBJ2-5, with D possibly being TRBD1 (6 bases). There are 12 residues in the CDR3. The V end lost 5 bases, the J end lost 4 bases, and 8 bases lay between the germline ends. Germline loops: CDR1 PRHDT, CDR2 FYEKMQ (reference sequence). CDR3: CASSQGRETQYF. The CDR3, as DNA: TGTGCCAGCAGCCAGGGGAGAGAGACCCAGTACTTC. Based on the CDR3 plus reference TRBV13 and TRBJ2-5, the full variable domain is AAGVIQSPRHLIKEKRETATLKCYPIPRHDTVYWYQQGPGQDPQFLISFYEKMQSDKGSIPDRFSAQQFSDYHSELNMSSLELGDSALYFCASSQGRETQYFGPGTRLLVL.

The chain joins TRBV5-1 to TRBJ2-1, with 10 positions matching TRBD2. Germline loops: CDR1 SGHRS, CDR2 YFSETQ. The CDR3 is 18 residues long. Trimming at V came to 0 bases and at J to 1 base, leaving 7 bases not matched to a gene. The CDR3 coding sequence is TGCGCCAGCAGCTTGGGTGGGGCTAGCGGGAGTTCCTACAATGAGCAGTTCTTC. It yields the protein CASSLGGASGSSYNEQFF. Complete variable domain (other parts from reference TRBV5-1 and TRBJ2-1): KAGVTQTPRYLIKTRGQQVTLSCSPISGHRSVSWYQQTPGQGLQFLFEYFSETQRNKGNFPGRFSGRQFSNSRSEMNVSTLELGDSALYLCASSLGGASGSSYNEQFFGPGTRLTVL.

The V and J genes are TRBV4-2 and TRBJ2-7, with 8 bases lining up with TRBD2. In germline, CDR1 is LGHNA, CDR2 YNFKEQ. The trim removed 2 bases at V and 2 bases at J, leaving 5 bases unmatched. The CDR3 covers 15 residues. CDR3 sequence: CASSQLTSGTYEQYF. In nucleotides, the CDR3 is TGTGCCAGCAGCCAACTTACTAGCGGAACCTACGAGCAGTACTTC.

The V and J genes are TRBV6-5 and TRBJ1-6, with D perhaps TRBD1 (6 bases). Trimming took off 4 bases at V and 10 bases at J, with 20 bases between the two ends. Germline V lookup: CDR1 MNHEY, CDR2 SVGAGI. The CDR3 is 16 amino acids. CDR3: CASSSRRDIGHSPLHF. The CDR3 DNA follows: TGTGCCAGCAGTTCCCGCCGGGACATCGGCCACTCACCCCTCCACTTT.

CDR3: CASSFTKGTSGGYNEQFF. The CDR3 DNA sequence: TGTGCCAGCAGCTTTACTAAAGGGACTAGCGGGGGTTACAATGAGCAGTTCTTC. The genes are TRBV5-4 and TRBJ2-1, with 14 nucleotides matching TRBD2. Germline CDR1 is SGHNT and CDR2 is YYREEE (reference sequence). Losses at the gene ends were 2 bases for V and 4 bases for J; bases not matched to a gene: 8. The CDR3 is made up of 18 amino acids.

The V and J genes are TRBV5-6 and TRBJ2-7, with a tentative D call TRBD2 (7 bases). This CDR3 region has 13 residues. Deletions cut 2 bases from V and 6 bases from J, with 12 bases between. The germline gives CDR1 SGHDT, CDR2 YYEEEE. CDR3 sequence (DNA): TGTGCCAGCAGCTTACGGGGGGCCAGCGAGCAGTACTTC. It encodes CASSLRGASEQYF.

This clone was counted many times. The V call is TRBV11-1, the J call TRBJ2-7; 14 nucleotides line up with TRBD2. The junction had 8 bases not matched to a gene; V was cut back by 5 bases and J by 2 bases. Germline V gives CDR1 SGHAT, CDR2 FQDESV (reference sequence). The CDR3 extends over 17 amino acids. The CDR3 protein is CASSPGTSGSLPYEQYF. DNA of the CDR3: TGTGCCAGCAGCCCTGGGACTAGCGGGAGTTTACCCTACGAGCAGTACTTC.

This clone appeared a single time. This rearrangement joins TRBV30 to TRBJ2-1, with D perhaps matching TRBD2 (6 bases). The germline V gene encodes CDR1 GTSNPN and CDR2 SVGIG (reference sequence). V lost 0 bases and J lost 8, with 14 bases in between. This CDR3 spans 14 amino acids. CDR3 sequence (DNA): TGTGCCTGGAGTGTGGGGATCCCGGGGGATGAGCAGTTCTTC. The encoded protein is CAWSVGIPGDEQFF.

The CDR3 DNA follows: TGTGCCAGCAGCTTACGTGGGGGACACAAAAACACTGAAGCTTTCTTT. Amino acids: CASSLRGGHKNTEAFF. This chain connects TRBV7-9 to TRBJ1-1; maybe TRBD1 (6 bases). CDR3 length: 16 amino acids. The V gene lost 2 bases and the J gene lost 2 bases, with 15 bases spanning the gap. Germline V gene sequence: CDR1 SEHNR, CDR2 FQNEAQ (reference sequence).

The J gene is TRBJ2-7, the V gene TRBV5-1, with 10 bases lining up with TRBD2. V gave up 4 bases and J gave up 4 bases; unmatched junction bases: 5. CDR3 length equals 14 residues. From germline, CDR1 is SGHRS and CDR2 YFSETQ. The CDR3 sequence is CASSPGTSAYEQYF. The CDR3 region has the DNA TGCGCCAGCAGCCCAGGGACTAGCGCTTACGAGCAGTACTTC. The full variable domain, in which reference TRBV5-1 and TRBJ2-7 provide the parts outside the CDR3, is KAGVTQTPRYLIKTRGQQVTLSCSPISGHRSVSWYQQTPGQGLQFLFEYFSETQRNKGNFPGRFSGRQFSNSRSEMNVSTLELGDSALYLCASSPGTSAYEQYFGPGTRLTVT.

V is TRBV19 and J is TRBJ1-2; no reliable D call. Trimming removed 4 bases at V and 0 bases at J, with 12 bases between. The germline CDR1 and CDR2 sequences are LNHDA and SQIVND (reference sequence). This CDR3 is built from 15 residues. DNA for the CDR3: TGTGCCAGTAGTAGGAGGACCGACCCTAACTATGGCTACACCTTC. Its translation: CASSRRTDPNYGYTF.

There are a few counts of this clone. This chain links TRBV19 with TRBJ2-7; D possibly corresponds to TRBD2 (5 bases). V gave up 6 bases and J gave up 5 bases, with 11 bases separating them. CDR1 and CDR2 from the germline V gene are LNHDA and SQIVND (reference sequence). The CDR3 is 12 amino acids. CDR3 nucleotides: TGTGCCAGTAGCGGGGAAGGCGACGAGCAGTACTTC. Protein product: CASSGEGDEQYF.